These T cell receptor beta chains were read from a single sample in a study of PD-1 blockade in classical Hodgkin lymphoma. Sequenced by immunoSEQ multiplex PCR; TCRdb stores in-frame clones only, minus some. The table has about 98,000 clones, 80% to 95% seen once; the top ten hold 2.8%. Sequencing was performed on peripheral blood mononuclear cells (PBMCs), taken at baseline. The receptors were sampled from a human donor with classical Hodgkin lymphoma. Each CDR3 is given with its conserved first and last residue. A D gene is named only where the DNA matches it firmly.

V gene: TRBV25-1
D gene: -
J gene: TRBJ1-6
CDR3 DNA: TGTGCCAGCAGTGAAAAAGAGGGTGTGGGATCACCCCTCCACTTT
CDR3 protein: CASSEKEGVGSPLHF

V gene: TRBV15
D gene: -
J gene: TRBJ2-7
CDR3 DNA: TGTGCCACCAGCAGAGATCGTTCCGGATACGAGCAGTACTTC
CDR3 protein: CATSRDRSGYEQYF

V gene: TRBV27
D gene: -
J gene: TRBJ1-1
CDR3 DNA: TGTGCCAGCAGTTACCCAGGGACTATGAACACTGAAGCTTTCTTT
CDR3 protein: CASSYPGTMNTEAFF

V gene: TRBV30
D gene: -
J gene: TRBJ2-5
CDR3 DNA: TGTGCCTGGAGCCCTGGGGGGGGGCCGGAGACCCAGTACTTC
CDR3 protein: CAWSPGGGPETQYF

V gene: TRBV2
D gene: -
J gene: TRBJ1-1
CDR3 DNA: TGTGCCAGCAATACAGGAGGAACTGAAGCTTTCTTT
CDR3 protein: CASNTGGTEAFF

V gene: TRBV2
D gene: -
J gene: TRBJ2-7
CDR3 DNA: TGTGCCAGCAGTTTTACAGGGAGCTACGAGCAGTACTTC
CDR3 protein: CASSFTGSYEQYF

V gene: TRBV2
D gene: -
J gene: TRBJ2-7
CDR3 DNA: TGTGCCAGCACTCACAGAGCCTACGAGCAGTACTTC
CDR3 protein: CASTHRAYEQYF

V gene: TRBV6-1
D gene: -
J gene: TRBJ2-1
CDR3 DNA: TGTGCCAGCAGTGAATCATTCGGAGGGCAGCAGTTCTTC
CDR3 protein: CASSESFGGQQFF

V gene: TRBV2
D gene: -
J gene: TRBJ2-7
CDR3 DNA: TGTGATTCCCACGGACCGGGTGAGCAGTACTTC
CDR3 protein: CDSHGPGEQYF

V gene: TRBV6-5
D gene: -
J gene: TRBJ2-6
CDR3 DNA: TGTGCCAGCAGTTCCGGTCCTCTCTCTGGGGCCAACGTCCTGACTTTC
CDR3 protein: CASSSGPLSGANVLTF

V gene: TRBV28
D gene: -
J gene: TRBJ2-2
CDR3 DNA: TGTGCCAGCGGGACCTACGTAACAGGGTCCGAGCTGTTTTTT
CDR3 protein: CASGTYVTGSELFF

V gene: TRBV29-1
D gene: TRBD1
J gene: TRBJ2-6
CDR3 DNA: TGCAGCGTTGTGACAGGGGGCTCTGGGGCCAACGTCCTGACTTTC
CDR3 protein: CSVVTGGSGANVLTF

V gene: TRBV27
D gene: -
J gene: TRBJ2-1
CDR3 DNA: TGTGCCAGCAGTCTCCGCGGGCAAAGCTCCTACAATGAGCAGTTCTTC
CDR3 protein: CASSLRGQSSYNEQFF

V gene: TRBV6-1
D gene: -
J gene: TRBJ2-7
CDR3 DNA: TGTGCCAGCAGTGAAGCAACTTCCTTGCCAGCGGAGGAGCAGTACTTC
CDR3 protein: CASSEATSLPAEEQYF

V gene: TRBV11-2
D gene: -
J gene: TRBJ2-7
CDR3 DNA: TGTGCCAGCAGCTTAGGTCGGGGCTCCTACGAGCAGTACTTC
CDR3 protein: CASSLGRGSYEQYF

V gene: TRBV5-1
D gene: TRBD2
J gene: TRBJ2-7
CDR3 DNA: TGCGCCAGCAGCTTGGGGTTAGCGGGAGGGCCAGGTTACGAGCAGTACTTC
CDR3 protein: CASSLGLAGGPGYEQYF

V gene: TRBV10-3
D gene: TRBD2
J gene: TRBJ2-7
CDR3 DNA: TGTGCCATCAGTGCTTTCGGGTCGGGGACTAGCCGGGGCGAGCAGTACTTC
CDR3 protein: CAISAFGSGTSRGEQYF

V gene: TRBV27
D gene: TRBD1
J gene: TRBJ1-2
CDR3 DNA: TGTGCCAGCAGTACCGGACAGGGGAGTATGTTAGACTATGGCTACACCTTC
CDR3 protein: CASSTGQGSMLDYGYTF